The 28 T cell receptor beta chains presented below share a single source sample, sequenced in a study of blood T cell repertoires in COVID-19. Only in-frame clones appear in the TCRdb table, and some are missing; sequencing was by immunoSEQ multiplex PCR. The sample carries 200,000 to 250,000 clones, less than 90% recorded once. The material sequenced was peripheral blood. These TCRs come from a man aged 30 to 45 with active or convalescent COVID-19.

The chain is built from TRBV5-1 and TRBJ2-6, with no clear D. The V gene lost 7 bases and the J gene lost 3 bases, with 8 bases spanning the gap. Germline V lookup: CDR1 SGHRS, CDR2 YFSETQ. This CDR3 is built from 13 residues. The CDR3 sequence is CASSPFGANVLTF. In nucleotides, the CDR3 is TGCGCCAGCTCCCCGTTTGGGGCCAACGTCCTGACTTTC.

The rearrangement uses TRBV28 and TRBJ1-2, with a weak D call TRBD1 (5 bases). The CDR3 length is 13 residues. Germline-derived CDR1 and CDR2 are MDHEN and SYDVKM. Trimming removed 3 bases at V and 7 bases at J, with 12 bases between. CDR3 DNA sequence: TGTGCCAGCAGTTTTCAGGGCGATAGTGGCTACACCTTC. Protein sequence: CASSFQGDSGYTF.

The V gene is TRBV3-1 (or the pseudogene TRBV3-2), the J gene TRBJ1-3, with D uncertain. Germline lookup yields CDR1 LGHDT and CDR2 YNNKEL (reference sequence). The CDR3 sequence is 12 residues long. The V end lost 9 bases, the J end lost 0 bases, and 6 bases lay between the germline ends. The CDR3 sequence is CASQNSGNTIYF. The CDR3 DNA sequence: TGTGCCAGTCAAAACTCTGGAAACACCATATATTTT.

V gene TRBV6-5 combines with J gene TRBJ1-6, with TRBD1 identical over 7 bases. The CDR3 has 14 amino acids. J was trimmed by 8 bases and V by 5 bases; bases with no gene match: 6. Germline V CDR1 and CDR2: MNHEY, SVGAGI. CDR3 coding DNA: TGTGCCAGCAGTCGGACAGGAGCAGATTCACCCCTCCACTTT. This encodes CASSRTGADSPLHF.

V and J are TRBV28 and TRBJ2-3; tentatively, D is TRBD1 (5 bases). The CDR3 loop spans 15 amino acids. Germline V gene lookup returns CDR1 MDHEN and CDR2 SYDVKM. Trimming took 2 bases from V and 3 from J, leaving 12 bases between them. CDR3 sequence: CASSLGARSTDTQYF. CDR3 nucleotide sequence: TGTGCCAGCAGTTTAGGGGCCCGGTCTACAGATACGCAGTATTTT.

V usage is TRBV27 and J usage is TRBJ2-1, with TRBD2 matching over 15 bases. The CDR3 extends over 15 amino acids. Germline V gives CDR1 MNHEY, CDR2 SMNVEV (reference sequence). The trim removed 5 bases at V and 7 bases at J, leaving 3 bases unmatched. The CDR3 DNA follows: TGTGCCAGCAGTCCCGGGACTAGCGGGAGGAATGAGCAGTTCTTC. It yields the protein CASSPGTSGRNEQFF.

The chain uses TRBV18 and TRBJ2-1; the D is unclear. With 3 bases removed from V and 5 bases from J, the gap between germline ends came to 14 bases. Germline values: CDR1 KGHSH, CDR2 LQKENI. This CDR3 is 15 amino acids long. CDR3 amino acids: CASSPTVVLNNEQFF. The CDR3 DNA reads TGTGCCAGCTCACCTACAGTCGTTCTAAACAATGAGCAGTTCTTC. The full variable domain, its missing parts supplied by reference TRBV18 and TRBJ2-1, is NAGVMQNPRHLVRRRGQEARLRCSPMKGHSHVYWYRQLPEEGLKFMVYLQKENIIDESGMPKERFSAEFPKEGPSILRIQQVVRGDSAAYFCASSPTVVLNNEQFFGPGTRLTVL.

The V gene is TRBV7-9, the J gene TRBJ2-1; TRBD2 aligns across 10 bases. Germline V gene sequence: CDR1 SEHNR, CDR2 FQNEAQ (reference sequence). There are 15 residues in the CDR3. V gave up 5 bases and J gave up 3 bases; unmatched junction bases: 4. CDR3 nucleotide sequence: TGTGCCAGCAGCGACAGGACTAGCGGCTACAATGAGCAGTTCTTC. It yields the protein CASSDRTSGYNEQFF.

V usage is TRBV28 and J usage is TRBJ1-5; D not certain. The CDR3 extends over 15 amino acids. V lost 3 bases and J 1 base, leaving 10 bases between the germline ends. The V gene's germline CDR1 is MDHEN and CDR2 SYDVKM. The CDR3 here is CASSFWRVSNQPQHF. As DNA, the CDR3 is TGTGCCAGCAGTTTTTGGCGGGTCAGCAATCAGCCCCAGCATTTT. The complete variable domain, with remaining parts taken from reference TRBV28 and TRBJ1-5, reads DVKVTQSSRYLVKRTGEKVFLECVQDMDHENMFWYRQDPGLGLRLIYFSYDVKMKEKGDIPEGYSVSREKKERFSLILESASTNQTSMYLCASSFWRVSNQPQHFGDGTRLSIL.

The CDR3 coding sequence is TGTGCCAGCAACCCGTGGGAGGGAGGCGAAAAACTGTTTTTT. It yields the protein CASNPWEGGEKLFF. The chain carries TRBV21-1 and TRBJ1-4. TRBV21-1 is shown as a pseudogene. The CDR3 covers 14 residues.

The chain couples TRBV7-8 to TRBJ2-5; 11 nucleotides line up with TRBD2. This CDR3 comprises 15 residues. The germline gives CDR1 SGHVS, CDR2 FQNEAQ. Germline trimming cut 5 bases from V and 2 bases from J; bases unmatched to any gene: 4. As DNA, the CDR3 is TGTGCCAGCAGCATCGGGACTAGCGGACAAGAGACCCAGTACTTC. Amino acids: CASSIGTSGQETQYF.

This clone was counted a few times. V is TRBV18 and J is TRBJ2-7; 8 nucleotides align to TRBD1. The germline gives CDR1 KGHSH, CDR2 LQKENI. J lost 2 bases, V lost 3 bases, and 15 bases had no gene match. This CDR3 has 18 amino acids. CDR3 DNA: TGTGCCAGCTCACCCACAGGGGGGAACAGGGGTGGAACCTACGAGCAGTACTTC. This sequence encodes CASSPTGGNRGGTYEQYF.

This sequence joins TRBV5-6 and TRBJ2-7; the D gene is possibly TRBD1 (6 bases). Trimming cost V 1 base and J 3 bases, with 14 bases left between them. CDR3 size: 15 residues. Per the germline V gene, CDR1 is SGHDT and CDR2 is YYEEEE. The chain's CDR3 is CASSLRGSELYEQYF. As DNA, the CDR3 is TGTGCCAGCAGCTTGAGGGGGTCCGAACTCTACGAGCAGTACTTC.

The chain employs TRBV21-1 and TRBJ1-1; the table's D gene call, TRBD1, was not cross checked with the DNA. TRBV21-1 is marked as a pseudogene. The CDR3 sequence is 15 residues long. The CDR3 here is CASSIQGSEDTEAFF. The DNA of the CDR3 is TGTGCCAGCAGCATACAGGGGAGTGAGGACACTGAAGCTTTCTTT.

The chain has TRBV11-3 and TRBJ2-1; 8 bases align to TRBD2. The germline CDR1 and CDR2 sequences are SGHNT and YENEEA. This CDR3 is 13 amino acids long. The V gene end was trimmed by 3 bases and the J gene end by 6 bases; junction bases not matched to a gene: 1. This CDR3 is CASSFRGGNEQFF. In DNA, the CDR3 is TGTGCCAGCAGCTTCCGGGGGGGCAATGAGCAGTTCTTC.

This rearrangement joins TRBV4-1 to TRBJ2-5; 8 bases match TRBD1. The J segment lost 4 bases and the V segment lost 0 bases, leaving 7 bases of the junction unmatched. The CDR3 covers 16 residues. Germline V gene data show CDR1 as MGHRA and CDR2 as YSYEKL. The CDR3 protein is CASSQELGRGRETQYF. In nucleotides, the CDR3 is TGCGCCAGCAGCCAAGAACTGGGCAGGGGGCGAGAGACCCAGTACTTC.

Details on this clone: A read error may be the cause here, since a much bigger clone is one base away. V is TRBV28 and J is TRBJ2-6, with D hard to call. Trimming stripped 10 bases from V and 0 bases from J, with 7 bases between. Per germline, CDR1 MDHEN and CDR2 SYDVKM. This CDR3 has 13 amino acids. CDR3: CATWASGANVLTF. CDR3 DNA: TGTGCCACCTGGGCCTCTGGGGCCAACGTCCTGACTTTC.

This clone has only one observation. The chain carries TRBV18 and TRBJ2-2; D is unclear. V was shortened by 2 bases and J by 9 bases, with 7 bases between the two germline ends. CDR3 length equals 12 residues. The germline gives CDR1 KGHSH, CDR2 LQKENI. CDR3 amino acids: CASSPNNRELFF. The CDR3 DNA reads as TGTGCCAGCTCACCAAATAATCGGGAGCTGTTTTTT.

This CDR3 reads CASSPGGGQPQHF. The CDR3 DNA is TGCGCCAGCAGCCCGGGGGGCGGTCAGCCCCAGCATTTT. The chain is built from TRBV5-1 and TRBJ1-5, with D perhaps TRBD1 (6 bases). Germline assignment: CDR1 SGHRS and CDR2 YFSETQ. The V gene lost 4 bases and the J gene lost 6 bases, with 11 bases spanning the gap. The CDR3 is made up of 13 amino acids.

This chain uses TRBV6-5 with TRBJ1-1; no firm D call. The germline V gene has CDR1 MNHEY and CDR2 SVGAGI. This CDR3 has 15 amino acids. Deletions cut 6 bases from V and 1 base from J, with 15 bases between. For the CDR3, the DNA is TGTGCCAGCAGACCCCCCAAGCCAGGGAACACTGAAGCTTTCTTT. Translated: CASRPPKPGNTEAFF.

This chain connects TRBV18 to TRBJ2-3, with 8 bases matching TRBD2. CDR1 is KGHSH and CDR2 is LQKENI in the germline V gene. With 2 bases clipped from V and 3 bases from J, the junction kept 13 bases outside the gene matches. There are 18 residues in the CDR3. The chain's CDR3 is CASSPTNRGGLKTDTQYF. CDR3 in DNA: TGTGCCAGCTCACCAACCAATCGGGGGGGCCTAAAAACAGATACGCAGTATTTT.

The V call is TRBV29-1, the J call TRBJ2-7; 10 nucleotides agree with TRBD2. After removal of 8 bases from V and 2 bases from J, the junction contained 6 bases not matched to a gene. Germline V CDR1 and CDR2: SQVTM, ANQGSEA. The length of the CDR3 is 13 residues. The CDR3 DNA reads as TGCAGCATGACAGCGGGAGGGACCTACGAGCAGTACTTC. Protein product: CSMTAGGTYEQYF.

This rearrangement joins TRBV25-1 to TRBJ1-4; D is undetermined. Germline CDR1 reads MGHDK; CDR2 reads SYGVNS. V lost 2 bases to trimming and J lost 6 bases, with 10 bases between them. The length of the CDR3 is 14 residues. CDR3 region: CASSEGQYDEKLFF. The CDR3 DNA is TGTGCCAGCAGTGAAGGGCAGTATGATGAAAAACTGTTTTTT. Full variable domain (outside the CDR3, taken from reference TRBV25-1 and TRBJ1-4): EADIYQTPRYLVIGTGKKITLECSQTMGHDKMYWYQQDPGMELHLIHYSYGVNSTEKGDLSSESTVSRIRTEHFPLTLESARPSHTSQYLCASSEGQYDEKLFFGSGTQLSVL.

The DNA of the CDR3 is TGTGCCAGCTCCGACAGGGTACATGGCTACACCTTC. Protein product: CASSDRVHGYTF. V usage is TRBV27 and J usage is TRBJ1-2; 7 nucleotides line up with TRBD1. The germline gives CDR1 MNHEY, CDR2 SMNVEV (reference sequence). V gave up 8 bases and J gave up 6 bases; unmatched junction bases: 6. CDR3 length equals 12 residues.

The chain combines TRBV18 with TRBJ2-2, with D perhaps matching TRBD1 (6 bases). The CDR3 length is 14 residues. In germline, CDR1 is KGHSH, CDR2 LQKENI. Trimming removed 2 bases from V and 4 bases from J, with 8 bases in between. The CDR3 loop is CASSPDRSTGELFF. Written as DNA, the CDR3 is TGTGCCAGCTCACCAGACAGGTCCACCGGGGAGCTGTTTTTT.

This sequence joins TRBV3-1 (or the pseudogene TRBV3-2) and TRBJ1-1, with 9 bases fitting TRBD1. Germline CDR1 LGHDT, CDR2 YNNKEL (reference sequence). The CDR3 length is 15 residues. The V segment lost 4 bases and the J segment 6 bases; nucleotides outside the gene matches: 9. CDR3 nucleotide sequence: TGTGCCAGCAGCCTCATAAGCTGGGACAGGGCTGAAGCTTTCTTT. It encodes CASSLISWDRAEAFF.

V gene TRBV6-4 combines with J gene TRBJ1-1; a weak D match, TRBD1 (6 bases). Germline V gives CDR1 MRHNA, CDR2 SNTAGT. The CDR3 covers 15 residues. V was clipped by 5 bases and J by 3 bases, with 16 bases between them. CDR3 DNA: TGTGCCAGCAGTCCCAGGGGAGGGTTGTACACTGAAGCTTTCTTT. Protein sequence: CASSPRGGLYTEAFF.

The V gene is TRBV11-2, the J gene TRBJ1-1; D ambiguous. CDR1 is SGHAT, CDR2 FQNNGV, per germline. The CDR3 is made up of 14 amino acids. Trimming shortened V by 2 bases and J by 2 bases, and 9 bases separated the two germline ends. The CDR3 DNA reads as TGTGCCAGCAGCTTACCGAGCGGTAACACTGAAGCTTTCTTT. It codes for CASSLPSGNTEAFF.